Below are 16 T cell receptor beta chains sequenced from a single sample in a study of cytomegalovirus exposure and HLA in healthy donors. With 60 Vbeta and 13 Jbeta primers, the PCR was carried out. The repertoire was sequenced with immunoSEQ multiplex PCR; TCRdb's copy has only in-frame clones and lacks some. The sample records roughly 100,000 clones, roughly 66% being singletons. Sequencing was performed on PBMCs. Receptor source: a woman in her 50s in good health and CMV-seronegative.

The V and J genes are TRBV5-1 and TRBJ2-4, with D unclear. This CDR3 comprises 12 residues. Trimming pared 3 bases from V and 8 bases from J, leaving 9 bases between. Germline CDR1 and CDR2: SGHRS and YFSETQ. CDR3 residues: CASSSRRDIQYF. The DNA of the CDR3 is TGCGCCAGCAGCTCCCGCCGGGACATTCAGTACTTC.

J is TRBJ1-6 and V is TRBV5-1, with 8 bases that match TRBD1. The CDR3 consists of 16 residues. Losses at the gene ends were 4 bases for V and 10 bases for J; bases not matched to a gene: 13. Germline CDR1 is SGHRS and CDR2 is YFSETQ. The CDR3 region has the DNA TGCGCCAGCAGCCTGGTAGGGACAGGAGTCCTGTCACCCCTCCACTTT. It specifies CASSLVGTGVLSPLHF.

CDR3 nucleotides: TGTGCCAGCAGCCAAGATGGGAGACAGGGGGCCGGACAGCCCCAGCATTTT. Amino acid sequence: CASSQDGRQGAGQPQHF. This chain joins TRBV4-2 and TRBJ1-5, with 10 bases matching TRBD1. Looked up from germline, CDR1 is LGHNA and CDR2 is YNFKEQ. This CDR3 has 17 amino acids. With 0 bases clipped from V and 7 bases from J, the junction kept 9 bases outside the gene matches.

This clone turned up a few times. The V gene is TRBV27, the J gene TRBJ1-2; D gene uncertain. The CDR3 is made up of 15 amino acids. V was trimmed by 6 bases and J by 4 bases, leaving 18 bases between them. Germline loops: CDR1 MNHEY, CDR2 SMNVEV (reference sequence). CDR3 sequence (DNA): TGTGCCAGCAGCCCTTCGGAACAGTGGTCCTATGGCTACACCTTC. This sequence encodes CASSPSEQWSYGYTF.

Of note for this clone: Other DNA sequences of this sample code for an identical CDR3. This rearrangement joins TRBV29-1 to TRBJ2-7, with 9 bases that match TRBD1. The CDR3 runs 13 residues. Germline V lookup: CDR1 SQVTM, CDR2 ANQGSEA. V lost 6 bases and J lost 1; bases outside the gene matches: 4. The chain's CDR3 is CSVRTGESYEQYF. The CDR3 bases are TGCAGCGTAAGGACAGGGGAGTCCTACGAGCAGTACTTC.

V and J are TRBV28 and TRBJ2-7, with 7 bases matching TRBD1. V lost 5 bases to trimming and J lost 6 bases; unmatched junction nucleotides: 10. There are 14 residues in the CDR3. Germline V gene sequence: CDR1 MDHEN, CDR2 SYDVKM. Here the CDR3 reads CASSPALQGIEQYF. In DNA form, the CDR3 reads TGTGCCAGCAGTCCGGCATTACAGGGGATCGAGCAGTACTTC.

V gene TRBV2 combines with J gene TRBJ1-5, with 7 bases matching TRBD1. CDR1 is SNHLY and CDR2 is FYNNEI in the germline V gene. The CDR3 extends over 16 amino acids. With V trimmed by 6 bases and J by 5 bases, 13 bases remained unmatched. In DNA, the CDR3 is TGTGCCAGCAGCCCACTCACCGACAGGGACGATCAGCCCCAGCATTTT. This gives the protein CASSPLTDRDDQPQHF.

The CDR3 is CASSRDNLNTEAFF. The CDR3 nucleotides read TGTGCCAGCAGCCGGGACAACCTGAACACTGAAGCTTTCTTT. V usage is TRBV7-2 and J usage is TRBJ1-1; possible D gene TRBD1, 6 bases. Trimming removed 5 bases from V and 0 bases from J, with 10 bases in between. The germline gives CDR1 SGHTA, CDR2 FQGNSA. The CDR3 contains 14 residues.

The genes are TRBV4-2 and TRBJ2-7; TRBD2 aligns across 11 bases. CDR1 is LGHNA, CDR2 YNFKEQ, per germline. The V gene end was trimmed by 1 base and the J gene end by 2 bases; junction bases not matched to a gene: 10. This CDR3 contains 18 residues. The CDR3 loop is CASSQVTSGTHLAYEQYF. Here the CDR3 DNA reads TGTGCCAGCAGCCAAGTGACTAGCGGGACGCATTTAGCCTACGAGCAGTACTTC.

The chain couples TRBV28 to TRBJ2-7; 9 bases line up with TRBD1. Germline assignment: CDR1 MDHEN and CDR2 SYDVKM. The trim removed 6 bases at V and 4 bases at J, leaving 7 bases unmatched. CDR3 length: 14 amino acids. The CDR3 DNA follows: TGTGCCAGCAGATCAACAGGGGGCCTATACGAGCAGTACTTC. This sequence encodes CASRSTGGLYEQYF.

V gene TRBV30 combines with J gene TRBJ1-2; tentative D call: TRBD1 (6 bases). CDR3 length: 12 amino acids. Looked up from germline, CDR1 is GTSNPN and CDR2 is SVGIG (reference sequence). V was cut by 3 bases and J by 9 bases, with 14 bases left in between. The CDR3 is CAWSPRTASYTF. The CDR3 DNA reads TGTGCCTGGAGCCCCCGGACAGCCAGCTACACCTTC.

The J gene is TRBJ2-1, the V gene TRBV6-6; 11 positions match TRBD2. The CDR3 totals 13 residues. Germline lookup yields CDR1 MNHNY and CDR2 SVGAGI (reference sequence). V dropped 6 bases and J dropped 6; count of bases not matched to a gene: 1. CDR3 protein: CASRLAGGNEQFF. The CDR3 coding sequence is TGTGCCAGCAGGCTAGCGGGGGGCAATGAGCAGTTCTTC.

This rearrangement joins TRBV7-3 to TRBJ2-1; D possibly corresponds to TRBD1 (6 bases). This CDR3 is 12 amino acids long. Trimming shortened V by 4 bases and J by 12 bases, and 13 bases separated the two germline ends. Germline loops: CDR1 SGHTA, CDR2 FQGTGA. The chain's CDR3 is CASSSQGLPQFF. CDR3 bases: TGTGCCAGCAGCTCCCAGGGGTTGCCGCAGTTCTTC.

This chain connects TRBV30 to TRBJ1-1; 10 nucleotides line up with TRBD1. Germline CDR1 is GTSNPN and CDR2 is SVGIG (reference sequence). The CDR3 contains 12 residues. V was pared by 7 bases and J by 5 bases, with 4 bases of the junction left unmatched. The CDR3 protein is CAFDRGLTEAFF. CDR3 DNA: TGTGCCTTCGACAGGGGGCTAACTGAAGCTTTCTTT.

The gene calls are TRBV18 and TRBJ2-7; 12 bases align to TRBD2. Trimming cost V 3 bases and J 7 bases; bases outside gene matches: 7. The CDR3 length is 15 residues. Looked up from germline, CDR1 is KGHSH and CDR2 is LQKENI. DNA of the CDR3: TGTGCCAGCTCACCTTCTAGCGGGAGGGCCGCGGAGCAGTACTTC. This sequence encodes CASSPSSGRAAEQYF.

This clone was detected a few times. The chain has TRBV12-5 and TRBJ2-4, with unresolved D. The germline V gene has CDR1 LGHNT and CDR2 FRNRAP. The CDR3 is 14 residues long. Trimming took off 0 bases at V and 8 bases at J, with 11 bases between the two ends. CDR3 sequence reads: CASGLVPNSYIQYF. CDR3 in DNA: TGTGCTAGTGGTTTGGTACCAAACAGCTACATTCAGTACTTC.